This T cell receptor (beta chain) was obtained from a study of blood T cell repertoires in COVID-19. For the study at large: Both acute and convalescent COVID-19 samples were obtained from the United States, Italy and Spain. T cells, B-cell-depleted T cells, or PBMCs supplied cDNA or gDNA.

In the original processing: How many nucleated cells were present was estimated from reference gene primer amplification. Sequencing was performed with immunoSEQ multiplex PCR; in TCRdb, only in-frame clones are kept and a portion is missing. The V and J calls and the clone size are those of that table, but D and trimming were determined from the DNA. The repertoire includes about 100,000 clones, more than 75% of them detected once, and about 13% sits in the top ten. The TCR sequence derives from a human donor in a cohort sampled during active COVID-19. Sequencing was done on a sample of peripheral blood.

The CDR3 region is CASRSSGRPDTQYF. The DNA of the CDR3 is TGTGCCAGCAGGTCTAGCGGGAGGCCAGATACGCAGTATTTT. This sequence joins TRBV6-5 and TRBJ2-3; 11 positions agree with TRBD2. There are 14 residues in the CDR3. CDR1 is MNHEY, CDR2 SVGAGI, per germline. J lost 4 bases, V lost 6 bases, and 3 bases had no gene match.